This T cell receptor beta chain was found in a study of cytomegalovirus exposure and HLA in healthy donors. The study, taken as a whole, reports: TCR beta sequences reportedly predicted the HLA-A and HLA-B alleles of most subjects accurately. TCR beta chains numbering some 160 were designated cytomegalovirus-associated. Analyses of presence and absence presupposed an approximately uniform sequencing depth across donors.

The PCR contained 60 Vbeta and 13 Jbeta primers. The data were produced by immunoSEQ multiplex PCR, yet TCRdb's version contains in-frame clones alone and is incomplete. The sample lists some 44,000 clones, roughly 90% occurring once. About this clone: What it binds is not known.

The CDR3 contains 13 residues. Germline loops: CDR1 SGHTA, CDR2 FQGNSA. V lost 5 bases and J 5 bases, leaving 9 bases between the germline ends. The receptor was isolated from a woman in her forties in good health and CMV-seropositive. The V call is TRBV7-2, the J call TRBJ1-4; D is perhaps TRBD1 (5 bases). The sample was PBMCs. The CDR3 protein is CASSRQYNEKLFF. In nucleotides, the CDR3 is TGTGCCAGCAGCAGACAGTACAATGAAAAACTGTTTTTT.